This is a list of T cell receptor beta chains from one sample in a study of blood T cell repertoires in COVID-19. Sequenced by immunoSEQ multiplex PCR; TCRdb stores in-frame clones only, minus some. The data show about 260,000 clones, with roughly 83% seen just once and roughly 2% held by the top ten. Sequencing was performed on PBMCs or T cells enriched from blood (not recorded which). Receptors were obtained from a woman aged 50 to 60 who had recovered from COVID-19. The CDR3 runs from the conserved cysteine through the conserved F or W. Clone size is shown for a subset of rows, as once, few, many or a class of expanded clone.

clone size	V gene	CDR3 protein
NA	TRBV18	CASSPSLGATASSYEQYF
NA	TRBV25-1	CASSVPGETGELFF
NA	TRBV2	CASSDGLAKNIQYF
once	TRBV9	CASSAGLGLAQETQYF
NA	TRBV4-1	CASSQDGDSNQPQHF
NA	TRBV15	CATTYRGGTEAFF
NA	TRBV4-3	CASSRELAGTATGELFF
NA	TRBV13	CASSLFRGPYQETQYF
NA	TRBV7-2	CASSFGGGSNTQYF
once	TRBV6-5	CASSPSFPGPQHF
NA	TRBV30	CAWSVLPGTEAFF
NA	TRBV9	CASSQEGIRDNEQFF
NA	TRBV29-1	CSVERLEINEKLFF
NA	TRBV19	CASMDRDGQPQHF
NA	TRBV11-2	CASKVGEFGEKQFF
NA	TRBV28	CASSFPLAGRNYEQFF
NA	TRBV7-2	CASRRGTSGRDEQFF
NA	TRBV15	CATSRDLLAGGYEQYF
NA	TRBV18	CASSQGADYGYTF
NA	TRBV5-1	CASSLGRNTEAFF
once	TRBV28	CASSPPTGVVEPQHF